This TCR beta chain was sequenced during a study of identical twins. The CDR3 is made up of 17 amino acids. Trimming stripped 0 bases from V and 1 base from J, with 13 bases between. Looked up from germline, CDR1 is LGHNA and CDR2 is YSLEER. Via MiXCR, TCRdb re-called the 5' RACE reads, giving one row per CDR3 protein. The data show around 230,000 distinct CDR3 sequences, 5% to 7% seen once. These records were also assigned to another study, of T cells expressing NK-cell markers.

This clonotype originated in a woman between 18 and 29 years old in good health. Sequencing input: CD8+ T cells sorted from blood. The gene calls are TRBV4-3 and TRBJ2-1; D uncertain. In DNA form, the CDR3 reads TGCGCCAGCAGCCAAGAGGCGTCTCGGAAATCCTACAATGAGCAGTTCTTC. This encodes CASSQEASRKSYNEQFF.